The clone carrying this T cell receptor beta chain was counted ten times or more. Its antigen is currently unknown. V was shortened by 1 base and J by 9 bases, with 7 bases between the two germline ends. This CDR3 contains 12 residues. The data were taken from a study of identical twins. TCRdb reprocessed the 5' RACE reads via MiXCR and lists one record per CDR3 protein. The sample carries 250,000 or so distinct CDR3 sequences, approximately 8.3% recorded once. Findings and caveats of the study: Carriage of fewer insertions was seen in abundant cord blood beta clonotypes, whereas memory repertoires showed none.

These data also formed part of another study, on yellow fever vaccine responses in identical twins.

The TCR originated in a woman aged 18-29 years in good health. The chain has TRBV12-3 or TRBV12-4 and TRBJ2-1, with no clear D. Sequences were obtained from CD8+ T cells sorted from blood. The CDR3 loop is CASSLELFEQFF. The CDR3 nucleotides are TGTGCCAGCAGTTTAGAACTTTTTGAGCAGTTCTTC.